This is a list of T cell receptor beta chains from one sample in a study of blood T cell repertoires in COVID-19. Generated by immunoSEQ multiplex PCR, the TCRdb table keeps only in-frame clones and is missing some. The sample consists of about 170,000 clones, 79% of them appearing once. The source material was PBMCs or T cells enriched from blood (not recorded which). The receptor set was obtained from a woman in her seventies in a cohort exposed to, infected with or recovered from COVID-19 (not recorded which). Each CDR3 is given without its conserved first and last residue. Each record gives: D gene, J gene, V gene, CDR3 protein. The D gene is left open where the match is weak.

d_gene: TRBD1; j_gene: TRBJ2-5; v_gene: TRBV30; CDR3aa: AGDRGETQY
d_gene: TRBD2; j_gene: TRBJ2-5; v_gene: TRBV7-3; CDR3aa: ASSLGLAGRGETQY
d_gene: .; j_gene: TRBJ1-5; v_gene: TRBV7-9; CDR3aa: ASSFVNSNQPQH
d_gene: .; j_gene: TRBJ2-3; v_gene: TRBV7-3; CDR3aa: ASSKWTATDTQY
d_gene: .; j_gene: TRBJ1-3; v_gene: TRBV18; CDR3aa: ASSPGSRDVSGNTIY
d_gene: TRBD2; j_gene: TRBJ2-1; v_gene: TRBV3-1/TRBV3-2; CDR3aa: ASSQGNSGNEQF
d_gene: .; j_gene: TRBJ1-1; v_gene: TRBV21-1; CDR3aa: ASSLASGVNTEAF
d_gene: .; j_gene: TRBJ2-7; v_gene: TRBV30; CDR3aa: AWSVPVWFQPISYEQY
d_gene: TRBD2; j_gene: TRBJ2-3; v_gene: TRBV28; CDR3aa: ASSRTSSGSDTQY
d_gene: .; j_gene: TRBJ1-2; v_gene: TRBV6-2/TRBV6-3; CDR3aa: ASSPPPYAGNYGYT
d_gene: .; j_gene: TRBJ2-7; v_gene: TRBV12-3/TRBV12-4; CDR3aa: ASSSGYEQY
d_gene: .; j_gene: TRBJ2-7; v_gene: TRBV3-1/TRBV3-2; CDR3aa: ASSSTSSYEQY
d_gene: .; j_gene: TRBJ2-5; v_gene: TRBV5-1; CDR3aa: ASSLDGGSYETQY
d_gene: .; j_gene: TRBJ1-2; v_gene: TRBV7-2; CDR3aa: ASSLARGGYT
d_gene: TRBD1; j_gene: TRBJ2-7; v_gene: TRBV7-9; CDR3aa: ASSSNRGFDEQY
d_gene: TRBD1; j_gene: TRBJ2-7; v_gene: TRBV28; CDR3aa: ASNFRDRGHEQY
d_gene: .; j_gene: TRBJ2-1; v_gene: TRBV12-5; CDR3aa: ASGLARNSAQSRGYNEQF
d_gene: TRBD1; j_gene: TRBJ2-7; v_gene: TRBV24-1; CDR3aa: ATSDPRQGSGEQY
d_gene: .; j_gene: TRBJ2-7; v_gene: TRBV2; CDR3aa: ASTWSYEQY
d_gene: TRBD2; j_gene: TRBJ2-1; v_gene: TRBV24-1; CDR3aa: ATSGGLAGFYNEQF
d_gene: .; j_gene: TRBJ1-2; v_gene: TRBV3-1/TRBV3-2; CDR3aa: ASSQDLGRLGGYT
d_gene: TRBD1; j_gene: TRBJ1-5; v_gene: TRBV6-5; CDR3aa: ASRATGQQNQPQH
d_gene: .; j_gene: TRBJ2-1; v_gene: TRBV25-1; CDR3aa: ASSESDILNEQF
d_gene: .; j_gene: TRBJ2-7; v_gene: TRBV12-3/TRBV12-4; CDR3aa: ASSLAQGTSY